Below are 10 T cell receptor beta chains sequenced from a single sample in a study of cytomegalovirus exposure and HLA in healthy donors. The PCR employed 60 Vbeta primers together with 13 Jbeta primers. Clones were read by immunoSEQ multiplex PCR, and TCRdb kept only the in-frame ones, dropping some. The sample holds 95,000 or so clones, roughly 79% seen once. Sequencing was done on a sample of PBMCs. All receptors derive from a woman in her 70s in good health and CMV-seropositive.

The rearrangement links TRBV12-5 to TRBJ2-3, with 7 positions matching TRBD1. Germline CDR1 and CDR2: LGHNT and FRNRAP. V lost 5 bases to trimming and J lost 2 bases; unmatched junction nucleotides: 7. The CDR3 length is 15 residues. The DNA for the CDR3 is TGTGCTAGTGGTACACGGGACAGCTACACAGATACGCAGTATTTT. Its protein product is CASGTRDSYTDTQYF.

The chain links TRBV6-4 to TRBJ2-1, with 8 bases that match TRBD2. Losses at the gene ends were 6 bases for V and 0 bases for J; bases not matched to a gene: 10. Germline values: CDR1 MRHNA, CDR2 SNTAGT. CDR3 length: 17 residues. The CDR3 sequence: CASRPRLAKSSYNEQFF. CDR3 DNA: TGTGCCAGCAGGCCTAGACTAGCGAAGAGCTCCTACAATGAGCAGTTCTTC.

This chain's CDR3 is CASSLRGLSNQPQHF. The CDR3 DNA reads as TGTGCCAGCAGCTTGAGGGGGCTAAGCAATCAGCCCCAGCATTTT. This chain connects TRBV5-8 to TRBJ1-5; 7 bases are a match to TRBD1. The germline CDR1 and CDR2 sequences are SGHTS and YDEGEE. The CDR3 extends over 15 amino acids. The V gene end was trimmed by 1 base and the J gene end by 1 base; junction bases not matched to a gene: 2.

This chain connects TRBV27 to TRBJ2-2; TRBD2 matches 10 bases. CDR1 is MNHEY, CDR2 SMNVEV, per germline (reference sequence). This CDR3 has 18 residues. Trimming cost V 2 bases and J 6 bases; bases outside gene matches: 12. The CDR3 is CASSLRLAGSGWAGELFF. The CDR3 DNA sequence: TGTGCCAGCAGTTTAAGACTAGCGGGTTCGGGGTGGGCCGGGGAGCTGTTTTTT.

The CDR3 sequence is CASRPTGLKGEQYF. The DNA for the CDR3 is TGTGCCAGCAGACCCACAGGGCTGAAGGGCGAGCAGTACTTC. This sequence joins TRBV28 and TRBJ2-7; TRBD1 is a possible D gene (6 bases). V was pared by 6 bases and J by 6 bases, with 18 bases between. Germline-derived CDR1 and CDR2 are MDHEN and SYDVKM. CDR3 length: 14 amino acids.

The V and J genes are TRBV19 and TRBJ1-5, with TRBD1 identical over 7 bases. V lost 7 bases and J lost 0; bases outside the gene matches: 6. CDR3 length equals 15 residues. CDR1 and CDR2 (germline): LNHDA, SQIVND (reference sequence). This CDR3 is CASIPGQYSNQPQHF. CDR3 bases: TGTGCCAGTATCCCGGGACAGTATAGCAATCAGCCCCAGCATTTT.

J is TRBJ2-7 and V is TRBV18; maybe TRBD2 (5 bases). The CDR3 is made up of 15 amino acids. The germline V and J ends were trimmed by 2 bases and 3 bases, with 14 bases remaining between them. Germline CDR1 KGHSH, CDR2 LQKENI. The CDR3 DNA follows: TGTGCCAGCTCACCAAATTCGGGGAAAGTCTACGAGCAGTACTTC. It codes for CASSPNSGKVYEQYF. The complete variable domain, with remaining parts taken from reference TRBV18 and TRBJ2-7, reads NAGVMQNPRHLVRRRGQEARLRCSPMKGHSHVYWYRQLPEEGLKFMVYLQKENIIDESGMPKERFSAEFPKEGPSILRIQQVVRGDSAAYFCASSPNSGKVYEQYFGPGTRLTVT.

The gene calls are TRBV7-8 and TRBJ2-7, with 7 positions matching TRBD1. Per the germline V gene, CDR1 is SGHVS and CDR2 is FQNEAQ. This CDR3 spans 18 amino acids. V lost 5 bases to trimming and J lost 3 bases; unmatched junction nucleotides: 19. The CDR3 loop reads CASSLSLLGTGAYYEQYF. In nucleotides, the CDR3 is TGTGCCAGCAGCCTTTCTCTCCTCGGTACAGGGGCCTACTACGAGCAGTACTTC.

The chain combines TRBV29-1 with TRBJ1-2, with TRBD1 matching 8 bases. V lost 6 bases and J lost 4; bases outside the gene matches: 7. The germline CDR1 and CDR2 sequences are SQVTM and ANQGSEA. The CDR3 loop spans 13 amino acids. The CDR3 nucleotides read TGCAGCGTAGCGGACAGGGCAGGCTATGGCTACACCTTC. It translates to CSVADRAGYGYTF.

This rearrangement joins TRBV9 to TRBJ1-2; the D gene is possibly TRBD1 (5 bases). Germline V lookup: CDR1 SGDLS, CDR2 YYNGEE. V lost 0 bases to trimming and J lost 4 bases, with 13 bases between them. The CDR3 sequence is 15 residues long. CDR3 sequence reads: CASSVGEGGGYGYTF. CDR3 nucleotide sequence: TGTGCCAGCAGCGTAGGAGAGGGCGGGGGCTATGGCTACACCTTC.